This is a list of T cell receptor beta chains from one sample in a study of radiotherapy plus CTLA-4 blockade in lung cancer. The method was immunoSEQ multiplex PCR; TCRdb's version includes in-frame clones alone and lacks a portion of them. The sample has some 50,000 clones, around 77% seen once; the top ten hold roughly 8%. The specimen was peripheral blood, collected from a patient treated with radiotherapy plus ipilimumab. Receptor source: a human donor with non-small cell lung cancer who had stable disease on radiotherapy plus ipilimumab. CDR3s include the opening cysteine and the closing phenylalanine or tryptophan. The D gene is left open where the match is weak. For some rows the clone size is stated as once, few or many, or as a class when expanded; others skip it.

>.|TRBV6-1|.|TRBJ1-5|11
TGTGCCAGCAGTCAGAATCAGCCCCAGCATTTT
CASSQNQPQHF
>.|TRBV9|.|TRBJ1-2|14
TGTGCCAGCAGCGTAGGAGAAGGGCAGTATGGCTACACCTTC
CASSVGEGQYGYTF
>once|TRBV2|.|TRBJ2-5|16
TGTGCCAGCAGTCACCGGGACCCGGGGGCGCAAGAGACCCAGTACTTC
CASSHRDPGAQETQYF
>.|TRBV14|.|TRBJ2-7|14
TGTGCCAGCAGCCATTTGGACATACGCTACGAGCAGTACTTC
CASSHLDIRYEQYF
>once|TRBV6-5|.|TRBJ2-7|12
TGTGCCAGCAGTTCAGGGATCTACGAGCAGTACTTC
CASSSGIYEQYF
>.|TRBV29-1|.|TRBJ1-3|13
TGCAGCTACAGAGACTCCACTGGAAACACCATATATTTT
CSYRDSTGNTIYF
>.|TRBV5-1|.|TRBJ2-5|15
TGCGCCAGCAGCTTGGGGGCCATCATCCAAGAGACCCAGTACTTC
CASSLGAIIQETQYF
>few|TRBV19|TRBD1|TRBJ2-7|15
TGTGCCAGTAGTACCGGGACAGGGGACGGCTACGAGCAGTACTTC
CASSTGTGDGYEQYF
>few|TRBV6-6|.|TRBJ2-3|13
TGTGCCAGCAGTGGTAGGGGGACAGATACGCAGTATTTT
CASSGRGTDTQYF
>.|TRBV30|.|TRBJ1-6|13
TGTGCCTGGCGTACAGGGTCTCCGTCACCCCTCCACTTT
CAWRTGSPSPLHF
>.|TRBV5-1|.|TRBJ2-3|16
TGCGCCAGCAGCACACAGGGATCCGGAGGCACAGATACGCAGTATTTT
CASSTQGSGGTDTQYF
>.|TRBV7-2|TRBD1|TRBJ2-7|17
TGTGCCAGCAGCTGGAAAACGGCCGGGACAGGGGCATACGAGCAGTACTTC
CASSWKTAGTGAYEQYF
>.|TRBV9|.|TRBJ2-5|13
TGTGCCAGCAGCGTATCCGGCCCAGGGACCCAGTACTTC
CASSVSGPGTQYF
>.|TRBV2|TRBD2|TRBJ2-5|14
TGTGCCAGCAGTGAGGGAGCGGGACAAGAGACCCAGTACTTC
CASSEGAGQETQYF
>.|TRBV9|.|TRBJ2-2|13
TGTGCCAGCAGCCTTGGAAACACCGGGGAGCTGTTTTTT
CASSLGNTGELFF
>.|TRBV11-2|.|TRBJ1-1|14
TGTGCCAGCAGCCGAAGCGGGAGGAACACTGAAGCTTTCTTT
CASSRSGRNTEAFF
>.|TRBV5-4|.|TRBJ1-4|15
TGTGCCAGCAGCAACCCCGGGGGGAGAGATGAAAAACTGTTTTTT
CASSNPGGRDEKLFF
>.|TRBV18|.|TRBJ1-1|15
TGTGCCAGCTCACGGAATCCCCAGGGGACGACTGAAGCTTTCTTT
CASSRNPQGTTEAFF
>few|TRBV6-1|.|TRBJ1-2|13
TGTGCCAGCAGTGGCAACAGCCCCTATGGCTACACCTTC
CASSGNSPYGYTF
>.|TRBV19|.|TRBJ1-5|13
TGTGCCAGTAGTTCCGGGGGCAATCAGCCCCAGCATTTT
CASSSGGNQPQHF
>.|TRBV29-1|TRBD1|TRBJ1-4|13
TGCAGCGTTGGGGGGACAGTTGGGGAAAAACTGTTTTTT
CSVGGTVGEKLFF
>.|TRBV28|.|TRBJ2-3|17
TGTGCCAGCAGTTCCAATTGGCGCTTTACCCAGACAGATACGCAGTATTTT
CASSSNWRFTQTDTQYF